Listed below are T cell receptor beta chains from one sample, sequenced in a study of blood T cell repertoires in COVID-19. Some clones are missing from TCRdb's copy, which holds only in-frame ones; the method was immunoSEQ multiplex PCR. In the table there are under 350,000 clones, around 85% of which are singletons. Material for sequencing was PBMCs or T cells enriched from blood (not recorded which). These receptors all stem from a woman aged 40 to 55 with acute COVID-19. CDR3s include the opening cysteine and the closing phenylalanine or tryptophan. The D gene is left open where the match is weak. Not all rows give a size; the values are once, few, many and, for expanded clones, a class.

TRBV29-1,TRBJ1-4,NA,NA,TGCAGCGTTGAGGTTACAGGACCTGAAAAACTGTTTTTT,CSVEVTGPEKLFF
TRBV5-6,TRBJ1-4,NA,NA,TGTGCCAGCAGCTTACCTACCGGGGAAAAACTGTTTTTT,CASSLPTGEKLFF
TRBV18,TRBJ2-3,NA,NA,TGTGCCAGCTCGTTGACAGGTCAAGATACGCAGTATTTT,CASSLTGQDTQYF
TRBV3-1/TRBV3-2,TRBJ1-1,TRBD1,NA,TGTGCCAGCAGCCAATATAGAGGACAGGCGAACACTGAAGCTTTCTTT,CASSQYRGQANTEAFF
TRBV25-1,TRBJ1-3,NA,NA,TGTGCCAGCACCGGACAGATCTCTGGAAACACCATATATTTT,CASTGQISGNTIYF
TRBV2,TRBJ1-1,TRBD1,NA,TGTGCCAGCACAGGACAGGGTGTCACTGAAGCTTTCTTT,CASTGQGVTEAFF
TRBV9,TRBJ2-3,NA,NA,TGTGCCAGCAGCCGGGGGTTCACAGATACGCAGTATTTT,CASSRGFTDTQYF
TRBV14,TRBJ1-1,NA,NA,TGTGCCAGCAGCCAAGATCCGGGGTTGCGGACTGAAGCTTTCTTT,CASSQDPGLRTEAFF
TRBV3-1/TRBV3-2,TRBJ2-3,TRBD2,NA,TGTGCCAGCAGCCAACGTACTAGCGGGGGGGCCTTTAGGGATACGCAGTATTTT,CASSQRTSGGAFRDTQYF
TRBV6-5,TRBJ1-1,NA,once,TGTGCCAGCAGTCCCGCAGGGAGGACTGAAGCTTTCTTT,CASSPAGRTEAFF
TRBV7-2,TRBJ2-5,NA,NA,TGTGCCAGCAGCTTAGACCCTCAGGGTGTGGAGACCCAGTACTTC,CASSLDPQGVETQYF
TRBV15,TRBJ1-3,NA,NA,TGTGCCACCAGCAGAGTCAGGGGTCAGGGAAACACCATATATTTT,CATSRVRGQGNTIYF
TRBV6-2/TRBV6-3,TRBJ1-5,NA,NA,TGTGCCAGCAGTTACGATACAGCAACTTATAGCAATCAGCCCCAGCATTTT,CASSYDTATYSNQPQHF
TRBV2,TRBJ2-1,TRBD2,once,TGTGCCAGCAGTGTACGTAGCGGGATCTACAATGAGCAGTTCTTC,CASSVRSGIYNEQFF
TRBV7-3,TRBJ1-5,NA,NA,TGTGCCAGCAGCCAGGGACACAATCAGCCCCAGCATTTT,CASSQGHNQPQHF
TRBV7-9,TRBJ1-1,TRBD1,once,TGTGCCAGCAGCCGAAAAGAGACAGGGGTGGCTTTCTTT,CASSRKETGVAFF
TRBV5-4,TRBJ1-2,TRBD1,NA,TGTGCCAGCAGTCCTGGACAGGGGTTACAAGGCTACACCTTC,CASSPGQGLQGYTF
TRBV19,TRBJ2-3,NA,NA,TGTGCCAGTAGTATTGATTTTCGGGGGATTGGTAGCACAGATACGCAGTATTTT,CASSIDFRGIGSTDTQYF
TRBV5-8,TRBJ2-7,NA,NA,TGTGCCAGCAGCTTGGGCGGGGAAAACGAGCAGTACTTC,CASSLGGENEQYF
TRBV19,TRBJ2-1,TRBD1,NA,TGTGCCAGTACCAAGACAGGGATAGAAGGTGAGCAGTTCTTC,CASTKTGIEGEQFF
TRBV18,TRBJ1-1,NA,NA,TGTGCCAGCTCACTGGACAGGAACACTGAAGCTTTCTTT,CASSLDRNTEAFF
TRBV28,TRBJ2-3,NA,many,TGTGCCAGCAGACTTGACGGGGGTCCCACAGATACGCAGTATTTT,CASRLDGGPTDTQYF
TRBV29-1,TRBJ1-1,TRBD1,NA,TGCAGCGTTGAAGATCTTATGGGACAGGGAAGCACTGAAGCTTTCTTT,CSVEDLMGQGSTEAFF
TRBV5-1,TRBJ1-3,TRBD1,few,TGCGCCAGCAGCTTCGAGCAGGGGGAACACACCATATATTTT,CASSFEQGEHTIYF
TRBV19,TRBJ2-1,NA,once,TGTGCCAGTAGGAGGGGGGGTAGCAATGAGCAGTTCTTC,CASRRGGSNEQFF
TRBV28,TRBJ2-6,TRBD1,NA,TGTGCCAGCAGTTTGGAATGGGGCAGGGGGCCTGGGGCCAACGTCCTGACTTTC,CASSLEWGRGPGANVLTF
TRBV5-1,TRBJ2-3,TRBD2,NA,TGCGCCAGCAGCGGCGGGAGGGCCTCAGATACGCAGTATTTT,CASSGGRASDTQYF
TRBV19,TRBJ1-1,NA,NA,TGTGCCAGTACCCCTTGGGCCACCACTGAAGCTTTCTTT,CASTPWATTEAFF
TRBV4-2,TRBJ1-1,NA,once,TGTGCCAGCAGCCAAGATACTCTCCCCACTGAAGCTTTCTTT,CASSQDTLPTEAFF
TRBV18,TRBJ2-1,TRBD1,NA,TGTGCCAGCTCACCGGACCCCGGGACAGGGTTTAATGAGCAGTTCTTC,CASSPDPGTGFNEQFF
TRBV14,TRBJ2-7,NA,NA,TGTGCCAGCAGCCAATTTCAGGGCTCCTACGAGCAGTACTTC,CASSQFQGSYEQYF
TRBV11-2,TRBJ1-2,TRBD1,few,TGTGCCAGCAGCTTAGTCGGGACAGTTAACTATGGCTACACCTTC,CASSLVGTVNYGYTF
TRBV4-1,TRBJ2-1,TRBD1,NA,TGCGCCAGCAGCTCGGGACAGGGGGCTTACAATGAGCAGTTCTTC,CASSSGQGAYNEQFF
TRBV19,TRBJ2-2,NA,once,TGTGCCAGTAGCAAAACTCCACAGGCGCGTTTGACCGGGGAGCTGTTTTTT,CASSKTPQARLTGELFF
TRBV2,TRBJ1-5,TRBD1,once,TGTGCCAGCAGAGGAGGGACAGGGGATCAGCCCCAGCATTTT,CASRGGTGDQPQHF
TRBV10-3,TRBJ2-3,TRBD2,NA,TGTGCCATCAGCTCTAGCGGGGGACCTAGCACAGATACGCAGTATTTT,CAISSSGGPSTDTQYF
TRBV5-6,TRBJ2-3,TRBD2,few,TGTGCCAGCAGCCTTCTAACTAGCGGGAGTCGAGATACGCAGTATTTT,CASSLLTSGSRDTQYF
TRBV7-7,TRBJ2-2,NA,NA,TGTGCTAGCAGCTTAGCCTTCGGAGTCGGCACCGGGGAGCTGTTTTTT,CASSLAFGVGTGELFF
TRBV19,TRBJ1-1,NA,NA,TGTGCCAGTAGTATAGTTCAGGGATTGAACACTGAAGCTTTCTTT,CASSIVQGLNTEAFF
TRBV15,TRBJ1-2,NA,NA,TGTGCCACCAGCAGAGATACAGGTCTTAACTATGGCTACACCTTC,CATSRDTGLNYGYTF
TRBV21-1,TRBJ2-1,NA,NA,TGTGCCAGCAGCAAAGACAGGGGGAGGTACAATGAGCAGTTCTTC,CASSKDRGRYNEQFF
TRBV3-1/TRBV3-2,TRBJ1-3,NA,NA,TGTGCCAGCAGCCTCCCAGGATTGTCCGGAAACACCATATATTTT,CASSLPGLSGNTIYF